These 10 T cell receptor beta chains came from one sample sequenced in a study of T cell repertoires in breast cancer. During the second nested PCR, blocking oligonucleotides suppressed genes that were not paired. Using its own MiXCR run on the emulsion pairing reads, TCRdb lists one record per CDR3 protein. Of under 5,500 distinct CDR3 sequences in the sample, 30% to 40% were seen once. Paired alpha-beta TCRs of CD8+ T cells were analyzed by expanded emulsion RT-PCR. The sample was CD8+ T cells. The receptor set was obtained from a pool of human donors with breast cancer or a healthy control (not recorded which).

This clonotype was seen repeatedly, ten times or more. V and J are TRBV12-3 or TRBV12-4 and TRBJ1-5; no reliable D call. The germline V and J ends were trimmed by 7 bases and 0 bases, with 13 bases remaining between them. This CDR3 spans 15 amino acids. The CDR3 region is CASKERSNSNQPQHF. In DNA, the CDR3 is TGTGCCAGCAAAGAGCGGTCGAATAGCAATCAGCCCCAGCATTTT.

This clonotype was observed a few times. The chain carries TRBV6-5 and TRBJ1-2; the match to TRBD1 covers 7 bases. V gave up 2 bases and J gave up 3 bases; unmatched junction bases: 6. Germline V gene sequence: CDR1 MNHEY, CDR2 SVGAGI. The CDR3 extends over 15 amino acids. The CDR3 DNA is TGTGCCAGCAGTTACGACAGGGAGAGGGACTATGGCTACACCTTC. It is translated as CASSYDRERDYGYTF.

Relative to its sample, this clonotype is medium-sized. This chain links TRBV4-2 with TRBJ2-3; perhaps D is TRBD1 or TRBD2 (5 bases each). The CDR3 loop spans 18 amino acids. Germline V gene data show CDR1 as LGHNA and CDR2 as YNFKEQ. V lost 4 bases, J lost 0 bases, and 20 bases lay in between. This CDR3 is CASSPKPVGTTSTDTQYF. The CDR3 DNA is TGTGCCAGCAGCCCCAAGCCTGTCGGGACGACTAGCACAGATACGCAGTATTTT.

A note on this clonotype: This may stem from a read error, because a much larger clone lies one nucleotide away. The V call is TRBV2, the J call TRBJ1-2; D is ambiguous. In germline, CDR1 is SNHLY, CDR2 FYNNEI. This CDR3 is built from 13 residues. V lost 4 bases, J lost 4 bases, and 10 bases lay in between. The DNA for the CDR3 is TGTGCCAGCAGTGTGGAGCAGAGCTATGGCTACACCTTC. Protein product: CASSVEQSYGYTF.

In its sample, this clonotype was seen many times. The chain has TRBV9 and TRBJ2-7; 8 nucleotides line up with TRBD1. The ends lost 0 bases at V and 3 bases at J; junction bases unmatched: 5. Germline assignment: CDR1 SGDLS and CDR2 YYNGEE. The CDR3 runs 15 residues. CDR3 amino acids: CASSVDTGGGYEQYF. The DNA of the CDR3 is TGTGCCAGCAGCGTAGACACAGGGGGAGGCTACGAGCAGTACTTC.

Sample share makes this clonotype medium-sized. The genes are TRBV15 and TRBJ2-1; TRBD2 might be the D (5 bases). CDR1 is LNHNV and CDR2 is YYDKDF in the germline V gene (reference sequence). The CDR3 loop spans 18 amino acids. V lost 2 bases and J lost 0, with 17 bases in between. The CDR3 loop is CATSRFRGGKSSYNEQFF. As DNA, the CDR3 is TGTGCCACCAGCAGATTCCGGGGTGGGAAGAGCTCCTACAATGAGCAGTTCTTC.

With regard to this clonotype: An end of the junction does not agree with germline; a read error may underlie this. The gene calls are TRBV27 and TRBJ2-7, with a tentative D call TRBD2 (6 bases). Germline CDR1 is MNHEY and CDR2 is SMNVEV (reference sequence). The CDR3 has 16 residues. CDR3 sequence: CASSLGSGRGSHEQYF. CDR3 DNA: TGTGCCAGCAGCTTAGGGTCCGGGCGGGGCTCCCACGAGCAGTACTTC.

This clonotype was detected a few times. The chain links TRBV19 to TRBJ2-2; tentatively, D is TRBD1 (6 bases). Germline CDR1 is LNHDA and CDR2 is SQIVND (reference sequence). The CDR3 totals 15 residues. V lost 5 bases and J 7 bases, leaving 17 bases between the germline ends. The CDR3 spells CASSPLDRTDGELFF. CDR3 DNA: TGTGCCAGTAGTCCCCTCGACAGGACCGACGGGGAGCTGTTTTTT.

This clonotype has ten or more counts. V gene TRBV18 combines with J gene TRBJ1-3; TRBD1 aligns across 10 bases. The CDR3 covers 18 residues. Germline values: CDR1 KGHSH, CDR2 LQKENI. Losses at the gene ends were 3 bases for V and 3 bases for J; bases not matched to a gene: 11. CDR3 DNA: TGTGCCAGCTCACCTACGTTGACAGGGGGCGCAGGTGGAAACACCATATATTTT. The encoded protein is CASSPTLTGGAGGNTIYF.

This chain connects TRBV6-1 to TRBJ2-1, with 12 bases matching TRBD2. The CDR3 loop spans 19 amino acids. J lost 0 bases, V lost 4 bases, and 10 bases had no gene match. From germline, CDR1 is MNHNS and CDR2 SASEGT. DNA of the CDR3: TGTGCCAGCAGTGCCCCTGGACTAGCGGGACCGAGCTCCTACAATGAGCAGTTCTTC. This gives the protein CASSAPGLAGPSSYNEQFF.